The TCR beta chain under discussion was sequenced for a study of regulatory T cells in long-lasting Graves disease. Regarding the study as a whole: Public clonotype sharing was higher in persistent than newly diagnosed patients. TCR diversity in persistent Graves' patients was below that of newly diagnosed ones.

This clonotype was detected many times. Its antigen is not identified. The germline gives CDR1 SGHAT, CDR2 FQNNGV. The CDR3 consists of 13 residues. Trimming cost V 0 bases and J 7 bases, with 7 bases left between them. The time point here: newly diagnosed GD, antithyroid drugs for less than 3 months. Extracted PBMC RNA gave rise to the TCR library. Building the TCR beta libraries relied on iRepertoire HTBI primers, and CDR3 regions underwent Arm-PCR. TCRdb called the multiplex PCR reads again in MiXCR, with one record for every CDR3 protein. The sample consists of 200,000 to 250,000 distinct CDR3 sequences, around 20% of them appearing once. The same data also went into a second study, on T cells in Graves' hyperthyroidism and ophthalmopathy.

The input for sequencing was peripheral blood mononuclear cells (PBMCs), taken at new diagnosis, from a patient treated with antithyroid drugs. This chain links TRBV11-2 with TRBJ1-5; unclear D gene. The receptor's source is a woman aged 30 to 39 with Graves disease. CDR3 in amino acids: CASSLDREQPQHF. DNA of the CDR3: TGTGCCAGCAGCTTAGATCGGGAACAGCCCCAGCATTTT.